A selection of T cell receptor beta chains follows, all from one sample in a study of Tregs in tolerant kidney transplant recipients. Some clones are missing from TCRdb's copy, which holds only in-frame ones; the method was immunoSEQ multiplex PCR. The sample has 60,000 to 75,000 clones; 80% to 90% are singletons. The sequencing used Tregs from blood, collected before the transplant. The receptors were sampled from a human donor who received a combined kidney and bone marrow transplant. CDR3s include the opening cysteine and the closing phenylalanine or tryptophan. A D gene is named only where the DNA matches it firmly. Clone size is shown for a subset of rows, as once, few, many or a class of expanded clone.

CDR3nt	CDR3aa	j_gene	abundance	v_gene	d_gene
TGTGCCAGCAGCTTAGTACTCCGACAGGGGCGCGGGGTCAGCGCTGAAGCTTTCTTT	CASSLVLRQGRGVSAEAFF	TRBJ1-1	once	TRBV7-2	TRBD1
TGTGCCAGCAGGCTACAGGGTCCCATGTACGAGCAGTACTTC	CASRLQGPMYEQYF	TRBJ2-7	NA	TRBV27	NA
TGCGCCAGCAGCATGACTCGGACTAGCGGGGGCTCCTACAATGAGCAGTTCTTC	CASSMTRTSGGSYNEQFF	TRBJ2-1	NA	TRBV4-1	TRBD2
TGCGCCAGCAGCTTGATGCCGGGGAACACTGAAGCTTTCTTT	CASSLMPGNTEAFF	TRBJ1-1	few	TRBV5-1	NA
TGTGCCAGCCGAAGCGGGGACTATGGCTACACCTTC	CASRSGDYGYTF	TRBJ1-2	NA	TRBV6-1	NA
TGCGCCAGCAGCTTGGCCAGTCTAGCTTATCAAGAGACCCAGTACTTC	CASSLASLAYQETQYF	TRBJ2-5	NA	TRBV5-1	NA
TGTGCCAGCAGTGTACAGTTTAACACAGATACGCAGTATTTT	CASSVQFNTDTQYF	TRBJ2-3	NA	TRBV2	NA
TGTGCCACCAGACGAGGGGGTCGAAGCACAGATACGCAGTATTTT	CATRRGGRSTDTQYF	TRBJ2-3	NA	TRBV15	NA
TGTGCCAGCAGCCCACCCCTGGGACTAGCGGGGGTTTCCACCGGGGAGCTGTTTTTT	CASSPPLGLAGVSTGELFF	TRBJ2-2	NA	TRBV21-1	NA
TGTGCCAGCAGTTATAACAGGGCCACCTACGAGCAGTACTTC	CASSYNRATYEQYF	TRBJ2-7	NA	TRBV27	NA